Listed below are T cell receptor beta chains from one sample, sequenced in a study of blood T cell repertoires in COVID-19. Libraries were prepared by immunoSEQ multiplex PCR; TCRdb keeps only in-frame clonotypes and omits some of them. The sample records about 260,000 clones, 86% being singletons. The sample comprised PBMCs or T cells enriched from blood (not recorded which). The receptors come from a woman between 50 and 59 years old who had recovered from COVID-19. Each CDR3 is given with its conserved first and last residue. The D gene is left open where the match is weak. Clone size appears in some rows only: once, few, many, or a class for an expanded clone.

CDR3 length	V gene	J gene	D gene	clone size	CDR3 DNA	CDR3 protein
15	TRBV25-1	TRBJ2-1	TRBD2	-	TGTGCCAGCAGTGATGTAAGCGGGAGAAAGGATGAGCAGTTCTTC	CASSDVSGRKDEQFF
17	TRBV14	TRBJ1-1	-	-	TGTGCCAGCAGTCCTTCGAGAATCGCCCTCATGAACACTGAAGCTTTCTTT	CASSPSRIALMNTEAFF
14	TRBV4-3	TRBJ1-1	-	-	TGCGCCAGCAGCCAAGGCCAGGGCGACACTGAAGCTTTCTTT	CASSQGQGDTEAFF
17	TRBV7-8	TRBJ2-1	TRBD2	-	TGTGCCAGCAGCCCACACAAACTAGCGGGGGTTTACAATGAGCAGTTCTTC	CASSPHKLAGVYNEQFF
15	TRBV9	TRBJ1-6	-	-	TGTGCCAGCAGCGTAGCTCGGGGCGGGAGTTCACCCCTCCACTTT	CASSVARGGSSPLHF
16	TRBV11-2	TRBJ2-7	TRBD2	many	TGTGCCAGCAGCGAGGGATATCGCGGGGGGTCCCTCGAGCAGTACTTC	CASSEGYRGGSLEQYF
13	TRBV27	TRBJ1-2	-	-	TGTGCCAGCAGTACCCACAGGGTAAATGGCTACACCTTC	CASSTHRVNGYTF
14	TRBV6-5	TRBJ1-2	TRBD1	-	TGTGCCAGCAGCTCTACAGGGGCTAGCTATGGCTACACCTTC	CASSSTGASYGYTF
15	TRBV7-9	TRBJ1-2	-	-	TGTGCCAGCAGCGACGACAGGAGCCGAAGCTATGGCTACACCTTC	CASSDDRSRSYGYTF
12	TRBV3-1/TRBV3-2	TRBJ2-7	-	-	TGTGCCAGCAGCCAAGTTCAGTACGAGCAGTACTTC	CASSQVQYEQYF
13	TRBV12-3/TRBV12-4	TRBJ1-4	-	-	TGTGCCAGCAGTCAACAGGGAAGGGAAAAACTGTTTTTT	CASSQQGREKLFF
12	TRBV29-1	TRBJ1-2	-	-	TGCAGCGTGGGAGGGACCTACTATGGCTACACCTTC	CSVGGTYYGYTF
18	TRBV11-2	TRBJ1-1	TRBD1	-	TGTGCCAGCAGCATCCACCGGGGCCTCGGACAGGCCGTCACTGAAGCTTTCTTT	CASSIHRGLGQAVTEAFF
16	TRBV19	TRBJ2-1	-	-	TGTGCCAGTAGTAAAAACAGGGATAGTTTGGGTAATGAGCAGTTCTTC	CASSKNRDSLGNEQFF
14	TRBV6-1	TRBJ1-2	-	-	TGTGCCAGCAGTGAAGCAGGGGACTTCTATGGCTACACCTTC	CASSEAGDFYGYTF
14	TRBV6-5	TRBJ2-6	-	-	TGTGCCAGCATGAGGGTTAGTGGGGCCAACGTCCTGACTTTC	CASMRVSGANVLTF
18	TRBV11-2	TRBJ2-4	TRBD2	-	TGTGCCAGCAGCCAGGGACTAGCGGGGTTTATAGCCAAAAACATTCAGTACTTC	CASSQGLAGFIAKNIQYF
13	TRBV11-1	TRBJ2-5	-	-	TGTGCCAGCAGCTTAGTGACTGCTCCGACCCAGTACTTC	CASSLVTAPTQYF
18	TRBV6-1	TRBJ2-7	TRBD1	-	TGTGCCAGCAGTGAGCTTTCGCACACAGGGGGCAGGACCTACGAGCAGTACTTC	CASSELSHTGGRTYEQYF
18	TRBV14	TRBJ2-7	TRBD1	-	TGTGCCAGCAGCCGTTACCCCTTCGCGGTGGGACAGTTCTACGAGCAGTACTTC	CASSRYPFAVGQFYEQYF
15	TRBV7-2	TRBJ1-4	-	-	TGTGCCAGCACCTCAGGCGCAGTCTTAAATGAAAAACTGTTTTTT	CASTSGAVLNEKLFF
15	TRBV9	TRBJ1-2	TRBD1	once	TGTGCCAGCAGCTCGCGGACAGGGGGCAACTATGGCTACACCTTC	CASSSRTGGNYGYTF
18	TRBV5-5	TRBJ2-5	TRBD2	-	TGTGCCAGCAGCCCCCGGACGGAGATAGCGGGGGGACAAGAGACCCAGTACTTC	CASSPRTEIAGGQETQYF
14	TRBV9	TRBJ1-6	TRBD1	many	TGTGCCAGCAGCCCGGACAGGGTGAAGTCACCCCTCCACTTT	CASSPDRVKSPLHF
14	TRBV7-9	TRBJ1-5	-	few	TGTGCCAGCAGTTCCCCAGGGTCCTCGGAGCCCCAGCATTTT	CASSSPGSSEPQHF
17	TRBV7-6	TRBJ2-2	TRBD2	-	TGTGCCAGCAGCTACCTACTGCCTAGCGGCAACACCGGGGAGCTGTTTTTT	CASSYLLPSGNTGELFF
14	TRBV19	TRBJ1-4	TRBD1	-	TGTGCCAGTAAAACGACAGGGGGAGCTGAAAAACTGTTTTTT	CASKTTGGAEKLFF
15	TRBV7-9	TRBJ1-1	TRBD1	-	TGTGCCAGCAGCTTAGGAGGGACAGGGAACACTGAAGCTTTCTTT	CASSLGGTGNTEAFF
15	TRBV27	TRBJ1-6	TRBD1	-	TGTGCCAGCAGTCCTTCGACAGGGGGCAGTTCACCCCTCCACTTT	CASSPSTGGSSPLHF
16	TRBV10-1	TRBJ1-5	TRBD1	-	TGCGCCACTCTAAAAGTGGGGGACAGCGGCAATCAGCCCCAGCATTTT	CATLKVGDSGNQPQHF
12	TRBV29-1	TRBJ1-1	TRBD1	-	TGCAGCGTTGTACAGGGGGCAGGAGGAGCTTTCTTT	CSVVQGAGGAFF
15	TRBV18	TRBJ1-5	TRBD1	-	TGTGCCAGCTCAGCCGACAGGGCTAGCAATCAGCCCCAGCATTTT	CASSADRASNQPQHF
13	TRBV30	TRBJ1-3	-	-	TGTGCCTGGACGAGCGGGGATGGAAACACCATATATTTT	CAWTSGDGNTIYF
15	TRBV30	TRBJ2-7	TRBD2	-	TGTGCCTGGAGTGTTGTAGGGACTAGCCAATCAGTGCAGTACTTC	CAWSVVGTSQSVQYF
18	TRBV9	TRBJ1-2	-	few	TGTGCCAGCAGCGTATCGGCAGGGATAATGCCCTCTAACTATGGCTACACCTTC	CASSVSAGIMPSNYGYTF
13	TRBV10-2	TRBJ1-1	TRBD1	-	TGCGCCAGCACCACGACAGGGGGCACTGAAGCTTTCTTT	CASTTTGGTEAFF
17	TRBV28	TRBJ2-7	TRBD2	-	TGTGCCAGCAGATTTGCCCGTGGGACTAGCGGTCTCTACGAGCAGTACTTC	CASRFARGTSGLYEQYF
16	TRBV30	TRBJ2-2	-	-	TGTGCCTGGAGCCAAAGGACAGTGTCGGACACCGGGGAGCTGTTTTTT	CAWSQRTVSDTGELFF
14	TRBV7-9	TRBJ1-1	-	-	TGTGCCAGCAGCTCTTCAGGGGCGGGCACTGAAGCTTTCTTT	CASSSSGAGTEAFF
13	TRBV11-3	TRBJ1-5	-	-	TGTGCCAGCAGTCAGGGTCTGGATCAGCCCCAGCATTTT	CASSQGLDQPQHF
18	TRBV28	TRBJ2-3	TRBD1	-	TGTGCCAGCAGTTTACCTCTAGTATTGGGACAGAGCACAGATACGCAGTATTTT	CASSLPLVLGQSTDTQYF
15	TRBV6-5	TRBJ1-5	TRBD1	-	TGTGCCAGTCTCGTCAGGGGGCTTAGCAATCAGCCCCAGCATTTT	CASLVRGLSNQPQHF
12	TRBV11-3	TRBJ1-1	TRBD1	-	TGTGCCAGCCAACAGGGGATCCGTGAAGCTTTCTTT	CASQQGIREAFF
16	TRBV10-3	TRBJ1-5	-	-	TGTGCCATCAGTGAGTCAGGGCAGGGAAAATACCAGCCCCAGCATTTT	CAISESGQGKYQPQHF
14	TRBV24-1	TRBJ1-1	-	-	TGTGCCACCAGTGAGGGCGGGGGGAACACTGAAGCTTTCTTT	CATSEGGGNTEAFF
14	TRBV7-9	TRBJ2-3	TRBD1	-	TGTGCCAGCAGCGCCGGACAGGGTACAGATACGCAGTATTTT	CASSAGQGTDTQYF
17	TRBV5-1	TRBJ2-3	TRBD2	-	TGCGCCAGCAGCTTGGGAGTGACTAGCGGGAGCCCAGATACGCAGTATTTT	CASSLGVTSGSPDTQYF
16	TRBV4-2	TRBJ2-2	TRBD2	once	TGTGCCAGCAGCCAAGATAGCGGGAGGGCTTCCGGGGAGCTGTTTTTT	CASSQDSGRASGELFF